This TCR beta chain derives from a study of human T cells and chemical hapten exposure. This clonotype was seen ten or more times. TCRdb called the RACE reads again in MiXCR, with one record for every CDR3 protein. Among 75,000 to 100,000 distinct CDR3 sequences listed, 12% were seen once. The time point is: patch test 1, 2 weeks after DPC sensitization. Stated treatment: therapeutic diphenylcyclopropenone sensitization with weekly scalp DPC. Those who donated were patients with alopecia, 18 to 70 years of age, and suitable for DPC. The CDR3 contains 15 residues. V dropped 3 bases and J dropped 0 bases, with 11 bases sitting between them.

The sequences come from whole blood, collected in connection with sensitization to the hapten diphenylcyclopropenone (DPC). This TCR came from a woman aged 55-75 years with alopecia areata. Some clones in this sample may be carry-over from other donors' samples. The chain joins TRBV12-3 or TRBV12-4 to TRBJ1-2; D not certain. The CDR3 DNA reads as TGTGCCAGCAGTTTTGGAAGAGCCTCTAACTATGGCTACACCTTC. Translated, it gives CASSFGRASNYGYTF.